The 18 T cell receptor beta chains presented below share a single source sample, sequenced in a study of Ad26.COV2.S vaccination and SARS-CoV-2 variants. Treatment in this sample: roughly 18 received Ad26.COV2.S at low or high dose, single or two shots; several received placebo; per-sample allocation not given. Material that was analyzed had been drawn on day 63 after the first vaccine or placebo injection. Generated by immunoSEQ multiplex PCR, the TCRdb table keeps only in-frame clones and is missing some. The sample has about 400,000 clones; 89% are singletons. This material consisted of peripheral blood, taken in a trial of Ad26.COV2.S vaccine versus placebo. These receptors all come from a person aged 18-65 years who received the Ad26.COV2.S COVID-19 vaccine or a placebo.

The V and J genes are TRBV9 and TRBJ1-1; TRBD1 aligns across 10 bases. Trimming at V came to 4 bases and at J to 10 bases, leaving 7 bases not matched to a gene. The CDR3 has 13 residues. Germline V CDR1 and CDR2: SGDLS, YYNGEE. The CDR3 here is CASSLGTGASAFF. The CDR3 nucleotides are TGTGCCAGCAGCCTAGGGACAGGGGCTTCAGCTTTCTTT.

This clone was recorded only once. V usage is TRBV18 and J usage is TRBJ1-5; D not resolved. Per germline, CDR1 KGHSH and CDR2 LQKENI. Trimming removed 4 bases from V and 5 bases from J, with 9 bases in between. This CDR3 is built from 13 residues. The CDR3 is CASSRSLDQPQHF. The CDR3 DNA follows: TGTGCCAGCTCACGAAGCTTAGATCAGCCCCAGCATTTT.

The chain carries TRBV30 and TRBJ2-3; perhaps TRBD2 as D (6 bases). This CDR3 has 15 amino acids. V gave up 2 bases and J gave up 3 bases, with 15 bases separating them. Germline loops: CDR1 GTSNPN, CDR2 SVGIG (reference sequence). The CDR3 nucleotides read TGTGCCTGGAGTTTTGGCGGGATAGGAACAGATACGCAGTATTTT. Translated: CAWSFGGIGTDTQYF.

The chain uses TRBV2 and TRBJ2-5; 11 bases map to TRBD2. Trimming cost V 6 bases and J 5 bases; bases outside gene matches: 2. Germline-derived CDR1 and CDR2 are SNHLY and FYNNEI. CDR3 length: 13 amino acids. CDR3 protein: CASSPSGRETQYF. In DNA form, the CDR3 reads TGTGCCAGCAGCCCTAGCGGGAGGGAGACCCAGTACTTC.

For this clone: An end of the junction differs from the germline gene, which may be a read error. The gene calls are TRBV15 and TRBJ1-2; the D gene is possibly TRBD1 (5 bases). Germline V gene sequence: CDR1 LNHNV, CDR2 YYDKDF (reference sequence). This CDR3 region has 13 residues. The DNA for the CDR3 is TGTGCCACCAGCGTTTCCTCAGGGCCTAGCGCCCGTTTC. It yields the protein CATSVSSGPSARF.

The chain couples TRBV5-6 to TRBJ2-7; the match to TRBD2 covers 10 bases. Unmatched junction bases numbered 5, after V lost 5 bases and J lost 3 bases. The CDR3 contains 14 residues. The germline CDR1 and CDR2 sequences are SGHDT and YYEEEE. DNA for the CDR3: TGTGCCAGCAGGTCACTAGCGGGGTTCTACGAGCAGTACTTC. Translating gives CASRSLAGFYEQYF.

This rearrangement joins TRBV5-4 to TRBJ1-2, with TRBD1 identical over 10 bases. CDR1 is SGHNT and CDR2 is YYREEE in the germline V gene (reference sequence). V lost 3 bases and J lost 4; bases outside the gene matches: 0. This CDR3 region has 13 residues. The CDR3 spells CASSWTGGYGYTF. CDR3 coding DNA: TGTGCCAGCAGCTGGACAGGGGGCTATGGCTACACCTTC.

Written as DNA, the CDR3 is TGCGCCAGCAGCTTGGGCTTCGGCGGGAACACTGAAGCTTTCTTT. The encoded protein is CASSLGFGGNTEAFF. The rearrangement links TRBV5-1 to TRBJ1-1; D ambiguous. The V and J ends lost 0 bases and 1 base respectively, with 10 bases between them. CDR3 size: 15 residues. CDR1 and CDR2 (germline): SGHRS, YFSETQ.

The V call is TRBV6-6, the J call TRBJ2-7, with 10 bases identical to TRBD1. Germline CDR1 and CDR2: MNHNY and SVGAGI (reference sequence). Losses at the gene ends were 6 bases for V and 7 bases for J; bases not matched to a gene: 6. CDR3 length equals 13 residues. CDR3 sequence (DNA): TGTGCCAGCAGCAGACAGGGGGCGAAGGAGCAGTACTTC. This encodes CASSRQGAKEQYF.

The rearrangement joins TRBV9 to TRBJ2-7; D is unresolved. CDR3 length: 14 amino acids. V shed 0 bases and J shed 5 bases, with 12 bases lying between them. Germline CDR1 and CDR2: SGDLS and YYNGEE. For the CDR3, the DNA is TGTGCCAGCAGCGTAGGTCCCAGCTTCCACGAGCAGTACTTC. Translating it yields CASSVGPSFHEQYF.

CDR3 coding DNA: TGTGCCAGCAGTGAAGCGCTTGGACTGGGGGTTCAGTACTTC. Its protein product is CASSEALGLGVQYF. The rearrangement links TRBV6-1 to TRBJ2-4; either TRBD1 or TRBD2 may fit D (5 bases each). This CDR3 has 14 amino acids. Germline lookup yields CDR1 MNHNS and CDR2 SASEGT. V gave up 0 bases and J gave up 11 bases, with 14 bases separating them.

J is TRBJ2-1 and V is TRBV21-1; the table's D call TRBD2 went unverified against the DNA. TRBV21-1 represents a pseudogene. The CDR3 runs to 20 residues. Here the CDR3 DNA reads TGTGCCAGCAGCAACCCTCGACTAGCGGGACCGCCCGGGGTTCGCAATGAGCAGTTCTTC. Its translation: CASSNPRLAGPPGVRNEQFF.

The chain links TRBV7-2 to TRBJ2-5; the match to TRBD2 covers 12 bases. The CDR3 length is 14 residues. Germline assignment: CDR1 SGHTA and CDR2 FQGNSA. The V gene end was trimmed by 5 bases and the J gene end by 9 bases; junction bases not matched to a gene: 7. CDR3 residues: CASSGLAGSAAQYF. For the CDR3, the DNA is TGTGCCAGCAGCGGACTAGCGGGGTCCGCGGCCCAGTACTTC. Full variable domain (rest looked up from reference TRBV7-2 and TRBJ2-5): GAGVSQSPSNKVTEKGKDVELRCDPISGHTALYWYRQSLGQGLEFLIYFQGNSAPDKSGLPSDRFSAERTGGSVSTLTIQRTQQEDSAVYLCASSGLAGSAAQYFGPGTRLLVL.

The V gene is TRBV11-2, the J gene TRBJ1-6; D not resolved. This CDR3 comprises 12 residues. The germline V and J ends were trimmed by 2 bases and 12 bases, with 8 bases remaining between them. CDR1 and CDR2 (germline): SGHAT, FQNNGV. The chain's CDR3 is CASSLKGVPLHF. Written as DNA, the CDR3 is TGTGCCAGCAGCTTAAAGGGCGTACCCCTCCACTTT.

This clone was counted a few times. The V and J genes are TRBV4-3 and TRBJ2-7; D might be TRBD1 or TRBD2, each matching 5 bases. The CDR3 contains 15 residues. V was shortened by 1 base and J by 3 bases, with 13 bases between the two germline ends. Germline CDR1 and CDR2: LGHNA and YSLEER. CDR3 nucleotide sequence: TGCGCCAGCAGCCAAGGGTGGGACGGAGTCTACGAGCAGTACTTC. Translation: CASSQGWDGVYEQYF.

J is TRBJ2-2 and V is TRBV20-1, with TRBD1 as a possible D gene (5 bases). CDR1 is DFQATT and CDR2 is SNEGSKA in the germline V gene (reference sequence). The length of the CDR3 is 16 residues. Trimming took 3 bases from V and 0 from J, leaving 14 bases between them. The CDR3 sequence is CSASPGQLANTGELFF. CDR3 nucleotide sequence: TGCAGTGCTAGTCCCGGACAATTAGCGAACACCGGGGAGCTGTTTTTT.

Here the CDR3 reads CASSLGPGETQYF. Written as DNA, the CDR3 is TGTGCCAGCAGCTTAGGTCCGGGGGAGACCCAGTACTTC. V and J are TRBV11-2 and TRBJ2-5; D is perhaps TRBD2 (5 bases). The CDR3 consists of 13 residues. The V gene's germline CDR1 is SGHAT and CDR2 FQNNGV. Trimming removed 1 base at V and 5 bases at J, with 8 bases between.

Written as DNA, the CDR3 is TGTGCCAGCAGCTTTGGCCCCCGAACCTTAGCCAAAAACATTCAGTACTTC. It specifies CASSFGPRTLAKNIQYF. This chain uses TRBV12-1 with TRBJ2-4. TRBV12-1 is a recognized pseudogene. The CDR3 spans 17 residues.